A single sample gave rise to the 28 T cell receptor beta chains below, sequenced in a study of T cell changes during pregnancy in multiple sclerosis. Repertoires were generated with immunoSEQ multiplex PCR, while TCRdb's copy carries only in-frame clones and drops some. The sample records around 88,000 clones, 90% to 95% being singletons. The specimen comprised peripheral blood, sampled in the first trimester of pregnancy. All receptors derive from a female donor with multiple sclerosis, enrolled in a pregnancy study.

This chain links TRBV21-1 with TRBJ2-7; TRBD1, the table's D call, was not compared with the DNA. TRBV21-1 is given as a pseudogene. The CDR3 has 16 amino acids. The CDR3 DNA follows: TGTGCCAGCAGCAAAAAAGGACAAGCGTACTCCTACGAGCAGTACTTC. This gives the protein CASSKKGQAYSYEQYF.

The V call is TRBV19, the J call TRBJ1-5; 11 bases are shared with TRBD1. This CDR3 is built from 16 residues. Germline V gives CDR1 LNHDA, CDR2 SQIVND (reference sequence). V lost 6 bases to trimming and J lost 3 bases; unmatched junction nucleotides: 7. The CDR3 DNA follows: TGTGCCAGTAGGCGAGGACAGGGGGCAACCAATCAGCCCCAGCATTTT. As protein: CASRRGQGATNQPQHF. Together with reference TRBV19 and TRBJ1-5, the CDR3 gives the full variable domain: DGGITQSPKYLFRKEGQNVTLSCEQNLNHDAMYWYRQDPGQGLRLIYYSQIVNDFQKGDIAEGYSVSREKKESFPLTVTSAQKNPTAFYLCASRRGQGATNQPQHFGDGTRLSIL.

Concerning this clone itself: At one boundary the junction diverges from the germline segment, which might be a read error. This chain joins TRBV27 and TRBJ2-7; the match to TRBD1 covers 7 bases. The CDR3 sequence is 13 residues long. Per germline, CDR1 MNHEY and CDR2 SMNVEV (reference sequence). The CDR3 nucleotides read TGTGCCAGCAGCCTGGGACAGATCTACGCGCAGTACTTC. It yields the protein CASSLGQIYAQYF.

The chain combines TRBV30 with TRBJ1-1, with 8 positions matching TRBD1. Germline V gene data show CDR1 as GTSNPN and CDR2 as SVGIG (reference sequence). This CDR3 region has 12 residues. In DNA form, the CDR3 reads TGTGCGGCACAGGGGGAGAACACTGAAGCTTTCTTT. The encoded protein is CAAQGENTEAFF.

This clone was picked up one time. The rearrangement uses TRBV5-4 and TRBJ2-5; TRBD2 matches 8 bases. Germline V CDR1 and CDR2: SGHNT, YYREEE (reference sequence). V lost 5 bases to trimming and J lost 2 bases; unmatched junction nucleotides: 5. The CDR3 spans 14 residues. The CDR3 region has the DNA TGTGCCAGCAGTTTTGGACTAGCACAAGAGACCCAGTACTTC. Its translation is CASSFGLAQETQYF.

In this sample, this clone turned up once. The rearrangement uses TRBV10-3 and TRBJ1-1; D call uncertain. The germline CDR1 and CDR2 sequences are ENHRY and SYGVKD. The CDR3 length is 15 residues. Trimming pared 0 bases from V and 1 base from J, leaving 9 bases between. DNA of the CDR3: TGTGCCATCAGTGAGTCGAGGGCGGAGAACACTGAAGCTTTCTTT. This gives the protein CAISESRAENTEAFF.

The chain uses TRBV29-1 and TRBJ1-5, with D maybe TRBD1 (6 bases). The germline V and J ends were trimmed by 6 bases and 2 bases, with 14 bases remaining between them. The CDR3 sequence is 14 residues long. The V gene's germline CDR1 is SQVTM and CDR2 ANQGSEA. The chain's CDR3 is CSVGAGSGNQPQHF. CDR3 coding DNA: TGCAGCGTGGGGGCAGGGTCGGGCAATCAGCCCCAGCATTTT.

This chain connects TRBV28 to TRBJ2-3, with D perhaps TRBD2 (6 bases). Germline V gives CDR1 MDHEN, CDR2 SYDVKM. The length of the CDR3 is 13 residues. V gave up 5 bases and J gave up 4 bases, with 10 bases separating them. The CDR3, as DNA: TGTGCCAGCAGTCTGACTAGACCAGATACGCAGTATTTT. Its translation is CASSLTRPDTQYF.

The rearrangement uses TRBV4-1 and TRBJ2-7; 8 nucleotides match TRBD1. V was pared by 4 bases and J by 6 bases, with 11 bases of the junction left unmatched. Germline CDR1 and CDR2: MGHRA and YSYEKL. The CDR3 consists of 15 residues. In nucleotides, the CDR3 is TGCGCCAGCAGCCTACCCGGGACAGGTACTCTCGAGCAGTACTTC. Translation: CASSLPGTGTLEQYF.

CDR3 amino acids: CASSSKGVRSNQPQHF. CDR3 bases: TGTGCCAGCAGCTCCAAGGGGGTCCGGAGCAATCAGCCCCAGCATTTT. The J gene is TRBJ1-5, the V gene TRBV11-1; possibly TRBD1 for D (6 bases). CDR1 SGHAT and CDR2 FQDESV come from the germline V gene (reference sequence). The CDR3 contains 16 residues. V was clipped by 4 bases and J by 1 base, with 14 bases between them.

The chain couples TRBV5-1 to TRBJ1-5; 11 positions agree with TRBD1. The V segment lost 0 bases and the J segment 7 bases; nucleotides outside the gene matches: 3. The CDR3 totals 15 residues. Germline V gives CDR1 SGHRS, CDR2 YFSETQ. The CDR3 bases are TGCGCCAGCAGCTTGGGAGGGACAGGGGGACAGCCCCAGCATTTT. Protein sequence: CASSLGGTGGQPQHF.

The rearrangement uses TRBV11-2 and TRBJ2-5; 8 nucleotides agree with TRBD1. With 5 bases clipped from V and 5 bases from J, the junction kept 4 bases outside the gene matches. Germline V gene lookup returns CDR1 SGHAT and CDR2 FQNNGV. This CDR3 comprises 13 residues. In DNA, the CDR3 is TGTGCCAGCAGCCGGGGACAGGAGGAGACCCAGTACTTC. Its protein is CASSRGQEETQYF.

This clone occurred once. The rearrangement links TRBV28 to TRBJ1-2; 7 bases are a match to TRBD1. The CDR3 loop spans 14 amino acids. V trimming: 6 bases; J trimming: 5 bases; junction bases outside the gene matches: 9. Looked up from germline, CDR1 is MDHEN and CDR2 is SYDVKM. CDR3 DNA: TGTGCCAGCAGGGACAGGTTACGGAATTATGGCTACACCTTC. This encodes CASRDRLRNYGYTF.

J is TRBJ1-1 and V is TRBV19, with TRBD1 matching 11 bases. CDR3 length equals 14 residues. V shed 4 bases and J 8 bases; nucleotides not matched to a gene: 6. CDR1 is LNHDA, CDR2 SQIVND, per germline (reference sequence). Here the CDR3 reads CASSRDRGAPEAFF. Here the CDR3 DNA reads TGTGCCAGTAGTAGGGACAGGGGGGCGCCGGAAGCTTTCTTT.

V is TRBV30 and J is TRBJ1-1; no firm D call. The V end lost 2 bases, the J end lost 1 base, and 8 bases lay between the germline ends. Germline V lookup: CDR1 GTSNPN, CDR2 SVGIG (reference sequence). This CDR3 has 13 residues. CDR3 coding DNA: TGTGCCTGGAGTCCGGGGTCGAACACTGAAGCTTTCTTT. Translating gives CAWSPGSNTEAFF. Using reference TRBV30 and TRBJ1-1 for the parts outside the CDR3, the full variable domain is SQTIHQWPATLVQPVGSPLSLECTVEGTSNPNLYWYRQAAGRGLQLLFYSVGIGQISSEVPQNLSASRPQDRQFILSSKKLLLSDSGFYLCAWSPGSNTEAFFGQGTRLTVV.

This clone has just a few counts. V gene TRBV13 combines with J gene TRBJ1-5, with TRBD1 matching 7 bases. Germline V gives CDR1 PRHDT, CDR2 FYEKMQ (reference sequence). Losses at the gene ends were 5 bases for V and 5 bases for J; bases not matched to a gene: 3. The CDR3 is made up of 13 amino acids. This chain's CDR3 is CASSQGGYQPQHF. The CDR3 region has the DNA TGTGCCAGCAGCCAGGGGGGATATCAGCCCCAGCATTTT.

The chain employs TRBV25-1 and TRBJ2-2; 7 nucleotides match TRBD2. CDR1 is MGHDK and CDR2 is SYGVNS in the germline V gene. The CDR3 length is 15 residues. V shed 5 bases, J shed 7 bases, and the junction held 10 bases outside the gene matches. CDR3 loop: CASSSGREPVGELFF. CDR3 nucleotides: TGTGCCAGCAGTTCGGGGCGGGAGCCGGTCGGGGAGCTGTTTTTT.

This rearrangement joins TRBV5-1 to TRBJ2-5; 12 nucleotides agree with TRBD2. Germline values: CDR1 SGHRS, CDR2 YFSETQ. The CDR3 has 19 amino acids. With V trimmed by 1 base and J by 1 base, 11 bases remained unmatched. The CDR3 DNA reads TGCGCCAGCAGCTTGTTTCCTAGCGGGGGGGCCGAGTCCCAAGAGACCCAGTACTTC. Amino acids: CASSLFPSGGAESQETQYF.

V usage is TRBV5-1 and J usage is TRBJ2-7, with 7 bases lining up with TRBD2. V trimming: 4 bases; J trimming: 1 base; junction bases outside the gene matches: 8. This CDR3 region has 15 residues. Germline CDR1 SGHRS, CDR2 YFSETQ. The CDR3 nucleotides read TGCGCCAGCAGCCGGGAGACTAGCTCGTCCTACGAGCAGTACTTC. This sequence encodes CASSRETSSSYEQYF. Supplemented by reference TRBV5-1 and TRBJ2-7, the full variable domain reads KAGVTQTPRYLIKTRGQQVTLSCSPISGHRSVSWYQQTPGQGLQFLFEYFSETQRNKGNFPGRFSGRQFSNSRSEMNVSTLELGDSALYLCASSRETSSSYEQYFGPGTRLTVT.

The rearrangement links TRBV15 to TRBJ2-1; 7 nucleotides line up with TRBD2. J was trimmed by 0 bases and V by 1 base; bases with no gene match: 15. Germline CDR1 is LNHNV and CDR2 is YYDKDF (reference sequence). The CDR3 is 20 amino acids. The CDR3 region has the DNA TGTGCCACCAGCAGAGCCTACCTCTTTGTTGGCGGGAGCTCCTACAATGAGCAGTTCTTC. Its protein product is CATSRAYLFVGGSSYNEQFF.

The chain links TRBV27 to TRBJ1-1; D remains unclear. The V and J ends lost 0 bases and 2 bases respectively, with 7 bases between them. Germline assignment: CDR1 MNHEY and CDR2 SMNVEV (reference sequence). CDR3 size: 14 residues. CDR3 loop: CASSLSSVNTEAFF. DNA of the CDR3: TGTGCCAGCAGTTTATCGTCTGTAAACACTGAAGCTTTCTTT.

The chain has TRBV5-1 and TRBJ1-2, with 9 nucleotides matching TRBD1. The CDR3 is 14 residues long. V was pared by 4 bases and J by 6 bases, with 7 bases of the junction left unmatched. From germline, CDR1 is SGHRS and CDR2 YFSETQ. CDR3 DNA sequence: TGCGCCAGCAGCCCTACGGGACAGGGAAATGGCTACACCTTC. It translates to CASSPTGQGNGYTF.

This rearrangement joins TRBV19 to TRBJ2-7, with D unclear. The ends were cut back, 5 bases at V and 0 bases at J, with 11 bases in the middle. This CDR3 contains 14 residues. From germline, CDR1 is LNHDA and CDR2 SQIVND (reference sequence). CDR3 nucleotide sequence: TGTGCCAGTAGTCAAGAGCCGAGCTCCTACGAGCAGTACTTC. It specifies CASSQEPSSYEQYF.

The chain links TRBV27 to TRBJ1-5; the D gene is possibly TRBD1 (5 bases). Per the germline V gene, CDR1 is MNHEY and CDR2 is SMNVEV (reference sequence). Trimming took 3 bases from V and 3 from J, leaving 9 bases between them. The CDR3 sequence is 14 residues long. CDR3 nucleotide sequence: TGTGCCAGCAGTTTCCAGGGAATCAATCAGCCCCAGCATTTT. Its translation: CASSFQGINQPQHF.

The gene calls are TRBV7-6 and TRBJ1-1, with D perhaps matching TRBD1 (5 bases). This CDR3 is 14 amino acids long. With 8 bases removed from V and 5 bases from J, the gap between germline ends came to 18 bases. Germline loops: CDR1 SGHVS, CDR2 FNYEAQ. Written as DNA, the CDR3 is TGTGCCAGCGTGCTCCTTACGGGGACTACTGAAGCTTTCTTT. As protein: CASVLLTGTTEAFF.

The J gene is TRBJ2-1, the V gene TRBV5-6; TRBD2 matches 10 bases. CDR1 and CDR2 from the germline V gene are SGHDT and YYEEEE. The CDR3 is 18 amino acids. The V and J ends lost 0 bases and 8 bases, in that order; junction bases with no gene match: 14. CDR3 nucleotides: TGTGCCAGCAGCTTGGGGCTTAGAGCGGGGGGGCCCAAATATGAGCAGTTCTTC. Encoded protein: CASSLGLRAGGPKYEQFF.

V and J are TRBV7-3 and TRBJ2-1, with D unclear. CDR3 length: 15 amino acids. V was pared by 0 bases and J by 5 bases, with 11 bases between. Germline CDR1 reads SGHTA; CDR2 reads FQGTGA. The CDR3 protein is CASSLTWSDNNEQFF. The CDR3 nucleotides are TGTGCCAGCAGCTTAACGTGGTCAGATAACAATGAGCAGTTCTTC.

CDR3 in amino acids: CASSLGTALWFSGNTIYF. Here the CDR3 DNA reads TGTGCCAGCAGCTTGGGGACTGCGTTATGGTTCTCTGGAAACACCATATATTTT. V and J are TRBV5-6 and TRBJ1-3; D is unresolved. The CDR3 is 18 amino acids. V lost 0 bases and J lost 0, with 16 bases in between. Germline lookup yields CDR1 SGHDT and CDR2 YYEEEE.